The 8 T cell receptor beta chains reported below all come from one sample, sequenced in a study of blood T cell repertoires in COVID-19. Clones were sequenced by immunoSEQ multiplex PCR, and TCRdb holds only the in-frame ones, with some missing. The data contain around 260,000 clones, around 87% of them singletons. Sequenced material: peripheral blood. The receptors stem from a man aged 18 to 35 with active or convalescent COVID-19.

Note on this clone: A junction end diverges from the germline sequence, so it may reflect a read error. The chain uses TRBV7-7 and TRBJ2-7; 8 nucleotides line up with TRBD1. From germline, CDR1 is SSHAT and CDR2 FNYEAQ (reference sequence). This CDR3 comprises 15 residues. DNA of the CDR3: TGTGCTAGCAGCTTAGGGGCCGGGACAGGCTACGAGCAGTACTTC. As protein: CASSLGAGTGYEQYF.

J is TRBJ1-5 and V is TRBV14; 7 bases fit TRBD1. The CDR3 extends over 18 amino acids. Germline CDR1 SGHDN, CDR2 FVKESK. V shed 5 bases, J shed 2 bases, and the junction held 15 bases outside the gene matches. The CDR3 spells CASSKPTQGRSGNQPQHF. The CDR3 DNA is TGTGCCAGCAGCAAACCGACACAGGGGCGATCCGGCAATCAGCCCCAGCATTTT.

This chain connects TRBV30 to TRBJ1-2; D is unresolved. The CDR3 has 13 residues. CDR1 GTSNPN and CDR2 SVGIG come from the germline V gene (reference sequence). Trimming removed 0 bases from V and 2 bases from J, with 7 bases in between. The CDR3 DNA reads as TGTGCCTGGAGTGTACAGACGAACTATGGCTACACCTTC. Its translation: CAWSVQTNYGYTF.

The V and J genes are TRBV2 and TRBJ2-2; TRBD2 agrees at 14 bases. Trimming removed 5 bases from V and 4 bases from J; junction bases left unmatched: 6. This CDR3 spans 17 amino acids. Germline CDR1 SNHLY, CDR2 FYNNEI. In DNA, the CDR3 is TGTGCCAGCAGTCTGACTAGCGGGGGGGCGAGCACCGGGGAGCTGTTTTTT. Encoded protein: CASSLTSGGASTGELFF.

The chain employs TRBV18 and TRBJ2-7, with D possibly being TRBD1 (5 bases). This CDR3 has 14 amino acids. Germline loops: CDR1 KGHSH, CDR2 LQKENI. V lost 3 bases and J 1 base, leaving 10 bases between the germline ends. The CDR3 DNA reads as TGTGCCAGCTCACCGGACATTTCTTCCTACGAGCAGTACTTC. Protein product: CASSPDISSYEQYF.

The rearrangement uses TRBV6-6 and TRBJ2-5; D is possibly TRBD2 (6 bases). V gave up 4 bases and J gave up 4 bases, with 13 bases separating them. The CDR3 length is 14 residues. From germline, CDR1 is MNHNY and CDR2 SVGAGI (reference sequence). The CDR3: CASSSGTGRETQYF. CDR3 bases: TGTGCCAGCAGTTCCGGGACTGGAAGAGAGACCCAGTACTTC.

This rearrangement joins TRBV27 to TRBJ2-2, with a weak D call TRBD2 (5 bases). Trimming cost V 5 bases and J 8 bases, with 12 bases left between them. This CDR3 comprises 13 residues. Germline lookup yields CDR1 MNHEY and CDR2 SMNVEV (reference sequence). The CDR3 here is CASSRLRGGELFF. In DNA, the CDR3 is TGTGCCAGCAGTCGACTTCGGGGTGGGGAGCTGTTTTTT.

This clone was seen a handful of times. The CDR3 region is CASSFSNEKLFF. CDR3 in DNA: TGTGCCAGCAGCTTCAGTAATGAAAAACTGTTTTTT. The J gene is TRBJ1-4, the V gene TRBV7-6; D unclear. The germline V gene encodes CDR1 SGHVS and CDR2 FNYEAQ. The CDR3 is made up of 12 amino acids. The V gene lost 3 bases and the J gene lost 4 bases, with 3 bases spanning the gap.